This T cell receptor (beta chain) appears in the sequencing data of a study of technical replicates of blood from a handful of donors (dated by TCRdb to about 2017). Worth noting for this clone: Its antigen is unknown. No quality values exist for individual bases; no much larger clone is one base distant.

Libraries were constructed by the immunoSEQ multiplex PCR assay. Sourced from immuneACCESS, this table was stored by TCRdb with only in-frame sequences that have V and J called. A share of the clones is absent; for the studies checked, an unresolved V gene accounts for under half, and the remainder has no known explanation. The sample records tens of thousands of clones, 88% of which are singletons. Together, the top ten hold approximately 4.4% of the sample. The CDR3, cysteine through phenylalanine, is 21 amino acids long. Only the CDR3 DNA stays, 63 bases, in frame from base 1. The CDR1 and CDR2 encoded by the germline V gene are SGHRS and YFSETQ. At the junction V is shortened by 3 bases and J by 0 bases; bases outside the gene matches: 17.

This chain is built from TRBV5-1 and TRBJ1-6, with 8 central nucleotides matching TRBD1. Sequenced input: PBMCs. This clonotype was sampled from a human donor in good health. Some clones in this sample may be carry-over from other donors' samples. The nucleotides read TGCGCCAGCAGCTGGACCGGGACAGGTCGGAGTACGGGCTCCTATAATTCACCCCTCCACTTT. This codes for CASSWTGTGRSTGSYNSPLHF. Reference TRBV5-1 and TRBJ1-6 proteins supply the regions before and after the CDR3; the full variable domain is: KAGVTQTPRYLIKTRGQQVTLSCSPISGHRSVSWYQQTPGQGLQFLFEYFSETQRNKGNFPGRFSGRQFSNSRSEMNVSTLELGDSALYLCASSWTGTGRSTGSYNSPLHFGNGTRLTVT.